One sample yielded the 20 T cell receptor beta chains listed below, sequenced in a study of blood T cell repertoires in COVID-19. TCRdb's copy holds only in-frame clones and misses some; the assay was immunoSEQ multiplex PCR. Of some 150,000 clones in the sample, about 85% were seen once. The sample was peripheral blood. The source of these receptors is a woman in her sixties with active or convalescent COVID-19.

The chain carries TRBV6-9 and TRBJ2-7, with 7 bases identical to TRBD1. Germline V gene data show CDR1 as MNHGY and CDR2 as SVAAGI. V lost 11 bases to trimming and J lost 3 bases; unmatched junction nucleotides: 13. The CDR3 has 14 amino acids. CDR3 DNA: TGTGCCCTTAATTCGCGGACAGGTGACTACGAGCAGTACTTC. Protein: CALNSRTGDYEQYF.

Remarks on this clone: Other DNA sequences in this sample translate to the same CDR3. The chain recombines TRBV7-2 with TRBJ2-7; the match to TRBD2 covers 11 bases. V lost 4 bases, J lost 3 bases, and 2 bases stayed unmatched. Germline V gene sequence: CDR1 SGHTA, CDR2 FQGNSA. The CDR3 runs 14 residues. In DNA, the CDR3 is TGTGCCAGCAGCTCTGGACTAGCGGGCTACGAGCAGTACTTC. Translated: CASSSGLAGYEQYF.

This clone turned up a few times. The rearrangement uses TRBV3-1 (or the pseudogene TRBV3-2) and TRBJ2-7; 8 bases align to TRBD1. The CDR3 extends over 14 amino acids. Germline CDR1 reads LGHDT; CDR2 reads YNNKEL (reference sequence). The trim removed 4 bases at V and 1 base at J, leaving 3 bases unmatched. CDR3 protein: CASSPGQESYEQYF. Here the CDR3 DNA reads TGTGCCAGCAGCCCGGGACAGGAGTCCTACGAGCAGTACTTC.

The chain couples TRBV6-2 or TRBV6-3 to TRBJ2-7, with TRBD1 matching 7 bases. J lost 2 bases, V lost 0 bases, and 4 bases had no gene match. In germline, CDR1 is MNHEY, CDR2 SVGEGT. This CDR3 has 15 residues. Written as DNA, the CDR3 is TGTGCCAGCAGTTACTCGACAGGGAACCCCTACGAGCAGTACTTC. Translated, it gives CASSYSTGNPYEQYF.

This chain joins TRBV19 and TRBJ2-3; 9 bases are shared with TRBD2. Germline trimming cut 5 bases from V and 0 bases from J; bases unmatched to any gene: 9. Germline V gene lookup returns CDR1 LNHDA and CDR2 SQIVND (reference sequence). The CDR3 runs to 17 residues. The CDR3 reads CASSFGLAGLSTDTQYF. The CDR3 bases are TGTGCCAGTAGTTTTGGCCTAGCGGGGCTCAGCACAGATACGCAGTATTTT.

This clone came up a few times. The chain combines TRBV3-1 (or the pseudogene TRBV3-2) with TRBJ1-5; a weak D match, TRBD1 (5 bases). Deletions cut 0 bases from V and 4 bases from J, with 10 bases between. The germline V gene has CDR1 LGHDT and CDR2 YNNKEL (reference sequence). CDR3 size: 15 residues. This chain's CDR3 is CASSQDRAGNQPQHF. Here the CDR3 DNA reads TGTGCCAGCAGCCAAGACCGGGCAGGGAATCAGCCCCAGCATTTT.

The chain has TRBV15 and TRBJ2-3; 8 bases match TRBD1. Unmatched junction bases numbered 12, after V lost 4 bases and J lost 0 bases. CDR3 length equals 18 residues. Germline lookup yields CDR1 LNHNV and CDR2 YYDKDF (reference sequence). This chain's CDR3 is CATSIYGTGASSTDTQYF. The CDR3, as DNA: TGTGCCACCAGCATCTACGGGACAGGCGCTTCTAGCACAGATACGCAGTATTTT.

This chain links TRBV30 with TRBJ1-3; perhaps TRBD1 as D (6 bases). The germline V and J ends were trimmed by 3 bases and 0 bases, with 15 bases remaining between them. Germline CDR1 is GTSNPN and CDR2 is SVGIG (reference sequence). The length of the CDR3 is 16 residues. The CDR3 sequence: CAWSKRGGPSGNTIYF. The CDR3 DNA reads as TGTGCCTGGAGCAAACGGGGGGGGCCCTCTGGAAACACCATATATTTT.

The V gene is TRBV5-4, the J gene TRBJ2-1; 12 nucleotides agree with TRBD2. The CDR3 has 16 amino acids. Germline V gene data show CDR1 as SGHNT and CDR2 as YYREEE (reference sequence). V shed 0 bases and J 9 bases; nucleotides not matched to a gene: 7. The CDR3 nucleotides read TGTGCCAGCAGCTTGGGTGCTAGCGGGGGGGCCCGTGAGCAGTTCTTC. It yields the protein CASSLGASGGAREQFF.

V and J are TRBV7-2 and TRBJ1-2; D is perhaps TRBD1 (6 bases). The germline V gene encodes CDR1 SGHTA and CDR2 FQGNSA. The V and J ends lost 6 bases and 1 base respectively, with 12 bases between them. This CDR3 has 14 residues. The CDR3 nucleotides read TGTGCCAGCAGGCCAGGGGCGGGTAACTATGGCTACACCTTC. Translation: CASRPGAGNYGYTF.

The CDR3 spells CASSLALGQGAYDYGYTF. The CDR3 DNA reads as TGTGCCAGCAGCTTAGCGCTGGGACAGGGGGCTTATGACTATGGCTACACCTTC. The chain recombines TRBV7-2 with TRBJ1-2; 12 bases agree with TRBD1. CDR1 SGHTA and CDR2 FQGNSA come from the germline V gene. CDR3 length: 18 residues. J was trimmed by 3 bases and V by 0 bases; bases with no gene match: 8.

This clone has just a few counts. This chain joins TRBV6-5 and TRBJ2-7; TRBD1 agrees at 8 bases. With V trimmed by 3 bases and J by 2 bases, 6 bases remained unmatched. The CDR3 covers 15 residues. Germline-derived CDR1 and CDR2 are MNHEY and SVGAGI. In nucleotides, the CDR3 is TGTGCCAGCAGTTATACCGGGACAGGACCCTACGAGCAGTACTTC. Residues: CASSYTGTGPYEQYF.

This chain connects TRBV29-1 to TRBJ1-1; D is ambiguous. The CDR3 sequence is 12 residues long. Germline loops: CDR1 SQVTM, CDR2 ANQGSEA. The germline V and J ends were trimmed by 4 bases and 1 base, with 7 bases remaining between them. CDR3 DNA: TGCAGCGTTGCGACACCGAACACTGAAGCTTTCTTT. Protein: CSVATPNTEAFF.

The J gene is TRBJ1-1, the V gene TRBV18, with TRBD1 matching 8 bases. Germline CDR1 KGHSH, CDR2 LQKENI. V shed 0 bases and J 5 bases; nucleotides not matched to a gene: 2. The CDR3 is 14 amino acids. CDR3 amino acids: CASSPPTGVTEAFF. DNA for the CDR3: TGTGCCAGCTCACCACCGACAGGGGTTACTGAAGCTTTCTTT.

This rearrangement joins TRBV4-3 to TRBJ1-5, with D possibly TRBD1 on 5 matching bases. The length of the CDR3 is 15 residues. Per germline, CDR1 LGHNA and CDR2 YSLEER. V was cut by 0 bases and J by 3 bases, with 9 bases left in between. Here the CDR3 DNA reads TGCGCCAGCAGCCAAGAACGACAGTACAATCAGCCCCAGCATTTT. Its translation: CASSQERQYNQPQHF.

V and J are TRBV5-4 and TRBJ2-3; TRBD2 aligns across 13 bases. V lost 4 bases, J lost 1 base, and 3 bases stayed unmatched. Germline V lookup: CDR1 SGHNT, CDR2 YYREEE (reference sequence). The CDR3 loop spans 16 amino acids. The CDR3 nucleotides are TGTGCCAGCAGCGACGGGACTAGCGGGGGCACAGATACGCAGTATTTT. Amino acids: CASSDGTSGGTDTQYF.

The genes are TRBV9 and TRBJ1-4; TRBD1 agrees at 7 bases. Germline V gene data show CDR1 as SGDLS and CDR2 as YYNGEE. Losses at the gene ends were 3 bases for V and 5 bases for J; bases not matched to a gene: 4. The CDR3 consists of 14 residues. Here the CDR3 DNA reads TGTGCCAGCAGCGGGGGACAGCGAAATGAAAAACTGTTTTTT. Translated, it gives CASSGGQRNEKLFF.

V and J are TRBV6-5 and TRBJ1-1; D remains unclear. The CDR3 has 14 residues. V lost 6 bases and J lost 1, with 12 bases in between. Per the germline V gene, CDR1 is MNHEY and CDR2 is SVGAGI. DNA for the CDR3: TGTGCCAGCAGCCGACGGACTACGAACACTGAAGCTTTCTTT. Its translation: CASSRRTTNTEAFF.

J is TRBJ1-1 and V is TRBV2; 8 bases fit TRBD1. Germline CDR1 SNHLY, CDR2 FYNNEI. This CDR3 has 15 amino acids. The V and J ends lost 6 bases and 5 bases, in that order; junction bases with no gene match: 11. In DNA form, the CDR3 reads TGTGCCAGCAGCCTGGGGACAGGCCAAGGGACTGAAGCTTTCTTT. It is translated as CASSLGTGQGTEAFF.

The CDR3 DNA reads TGTGCCAGCAGTAGCCGGGGGAAGCAGTACTTC. Translated: CASSSRGKQYF. The chain is built from TRBV12-3 or TRBV12-4 and TRBJ2-7; a weak D match, TRBD2 (6 bases). This CDR3 has 11 residues. The V and J ends lost 5 bases and 8 bases respectively, with 10 bases between them.